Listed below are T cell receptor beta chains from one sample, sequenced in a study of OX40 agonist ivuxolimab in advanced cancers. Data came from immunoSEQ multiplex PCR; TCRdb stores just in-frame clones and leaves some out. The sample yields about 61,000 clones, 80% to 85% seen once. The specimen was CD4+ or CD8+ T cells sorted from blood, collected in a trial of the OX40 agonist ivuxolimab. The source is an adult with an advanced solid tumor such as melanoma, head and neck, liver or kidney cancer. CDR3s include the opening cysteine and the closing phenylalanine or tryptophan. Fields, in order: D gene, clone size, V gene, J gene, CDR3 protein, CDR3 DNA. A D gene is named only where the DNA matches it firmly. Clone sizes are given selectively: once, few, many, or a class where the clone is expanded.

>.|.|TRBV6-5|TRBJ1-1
CASSYSWTREAFF
TGTGCCAGCAGTTACTCGTGGACACGTGAAGCTTTCTTT
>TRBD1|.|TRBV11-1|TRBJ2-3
CASSPDRDADTQYF
TGTGCCAGCAGCCCGGACAGGGATGCAGATACGCAGTATTTT
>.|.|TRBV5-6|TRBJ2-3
CASSPHTDTQYF
TGTGCCAGCAGCCCCCACACAGATACGCAGTATTTT
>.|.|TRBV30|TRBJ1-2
CAWSVISPGYGYTF
TGTGCCTGGAGTGTAATATCCCCGGGCTATGGCTACACCTTC
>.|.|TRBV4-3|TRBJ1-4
CASSRRGATNEKLFF
TGCGCCAGCAGCCGCCGGGGCGCAACTAATGAAAAACTGTTTTTT
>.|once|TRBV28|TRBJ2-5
CASSPGPRGETQYF
TGTGCCAGCAGCCCCGGGCCCAGAGGAGAGACCCAGTACTTC
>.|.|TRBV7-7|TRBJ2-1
CASSLDYSNEQFF
TGTGCTAGCAGCTTAGATTATTCCAATGAGCAGTTCTTC
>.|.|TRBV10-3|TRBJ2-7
CAISVSGSSYEQYF
TGTGCCATCAGTGTTTCAGGCAGCTCCTACGAGCAGTACTTC
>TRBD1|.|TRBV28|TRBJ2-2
CASRPDRGPTGELFF
TGTGCCAGCAGACCCGACAGGGGGCCCACCGGGGAGCTGTTTTTT
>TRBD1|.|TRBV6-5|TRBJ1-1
CASSRGQELNTEAFF
TGTGCCAGCAGTCGCGGACAGGAACTGAACACTGAAGCTTTCTTT
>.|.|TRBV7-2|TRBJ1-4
CASSLVAQHNEKLFF
TGTGCCAGCAGCTTAGTGGCACAACACAATGAAAAACTGTTTTTT
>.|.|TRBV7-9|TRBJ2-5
CASSLVASLGQETQYF
TGTGCCAGCAGCTTAGTGGCCTCCCTGGGGCAAGAGACCCAGTACTTC